This T cell receptor (beta chain) originates from a study of blood T cell repertoires in COVID-19 (dated by TCRdb to the early 2020s). Background on the whole study: Samples from collaborators originated in the United States, Italy and Spain and spanned both the acute and convalescent phases of COVID-19. The material from the prospective study consisted of cDNA or gDNA derived from T cells, B-cell-depleted T cells, or PBMCs. Subjects who had been exposed to COVID-19, were actively infected with it, or had recovered from it provided the deeply sampled blood TCRbeta repertoires that made up the dataset. The repertoires were made available in a free public database intended to serve as a resource for research on the immune response to SARS-CoV-2. Samples were obtained from the ongoing ImmuneRACE study (first 160 participants) and from over a thousand subjects provided by 6 global collaborators. Sample metadata almost always included a de-identified subject ID, COVID-19 status, age in years and sex. Where available, HLA class I and class II types were obtained from metadata supplied by the sample provider rather than from assay-based typing.

Each collaborating institution followed its own protocols to collect whole blood in K2EDTA tubes. For TCRbeta analysis, collaborators shipped samples as frozen whole blood, isolated PBMCs, or DNA extracted from either of those sample types. On this clone itself: No cognate antigen has been identified for it. Base-call qualities are not available, and no considerably larger clone is one nucleotide away.

The immunoSEQ Assay, a bias-controlled multiplex PCR, was used to amplify TCRbeta CDR3 regions from genomic DNA. Per the authors' processing: Within the assay, amplification of reference gene primers was used to estimate how many nucleated cells each sample contained. To quantify the absolute abundance of each unique TCRbeta CDR3 rearrangement, sequence reads were collapsed and filtered. For each sample, productive Simpson clonality was calculated as the square root of Simpson's diversity index over productive rearrangements. The table comes from immuneACCESS by way of TCRdb, which keeps in-frame sequences with V and J called. Part of the clones is missing from these tables; in studies checked, under half for an unresolved V gene and the rest for unknown reasons. The V and J calls and clone size come from that table; D and trimming were worked out from the DNA. The sample table shows about 98,000 clones, and around 80% are seen once. Jointly, the top ten make up 4.1% of the sample.

Taken from cysteine to phenylalanine, the CDR3 has 14 residues. Only the CDR3 portion is preserved as DNA: 42 bases, with reading frame beginning at the first base. V loses 3 bases of germline sequence and J loses 7 bases, and the interval between the two ends is 12 bases. CDR1 SGHAT and CDR2 FQNNGV were looked up in the germline V gene. General study outcomes and caveats: Clinical and demographic metadata were provided uncurated, with the amount varying by source and participant.

This clonotype originated in a man aged 55 to 70 with acute or convalescent COVID-19. The sequence joins TRBV11-2 to TRBJ1-4; perhaps TRBD1 is the D gene, with 5 bases matching. The material sequenced was peripheral blood. For the CDR3, the sequence is CASSFPGVGEKLFF. In nucleotide form, the sequence is TGTGCCAGCAGCTTCCCGGGGGTGGGTGAAAAACTGTTTTTT.